Below, 18 T cell receptor beta chains from the same sample are listed, as sequenced in a study of T cell responses to AZD1222 COVID-19 vaccine. Measured with immunoSEQ multiplex PCR; TCRdb has only the in-frame clones, and not every one. The repertoire holds 100,000 or so clones, with more than 85% as singletons. Here the sequenced sample was peripheral blood, taken on day 0 of AZD1222 vaccination. Source of these receptors: an adult in good health.

This sequence joins TRBV2 and TRBJ1-2; perhaps TRBD1 as D (5 bases). Germline V gene sequence: CDR1 SNHLY, CDR2 FYNNEI. This CDR3 contains 14 residues. The V end lost 11 bases, the J end lost 1 base, and 17 bases lay between the germline ends. CDR3 in amino acids: CASRGGEYNYGYTF. Written as DNA, the CDR3 is TGTGCCTCCCGGGGCGGGGAATATAACTATGGCTACACCTTC.

The chain carries TRBV6-4 and TRBJ2-1, with 10 nucleotides matching TRBD2. The CDR3 loop spans 14 amino acids. Germline CDR1 reads MRHNA; CDR2 reads SNTAGT. V lost 10 bases and J lost 2; bases outside the gene matches: 5. The CDR3 spells CATSSGGPYNEQFF. As DNA, the CDR3 is TGTGCCACCTCTAGCGGGGGTCCCTACAATGAGCAGTTCTTC.

The J gene is TRBJ1-5, the V gene TRBV18, with unresolved D. V lost 3 bases to trimming and J lost 4 bases, with 7 bases between them. The CDR3 length is 13 residues. Germline V CDR1 and CDR2: KGHSH, LQKENI. The CDR3 loop is CASSPAGNQPQHF. CDR3 sequence (DNA): TGTGCCAGCTCACCCGCCGGGAATCAGCCCCAGCATTTT.

The rearrangement links TRBV30 to TRBJ1-2; TRBD1 agrees at 9 bases. This CDR3 is 14 amino acids long. CDR1 and CDR2 (germline): GTSNPN, SVGIG (reference sequence). With 8 bases clipped from V and 3 bases from J, the junction kept 10 bases outside the gene matches. The CDR3 reads CAGEGTGYDYGYTF. The CDR3 DNA reads as TGTGCCGGAGAAGGGACAGGGTATGACTATGGCTACACCTTC.

The chain combines TRBV15 with TRBJ1-1; D uncertain. V lost 1 base to trimming and J lost 1 base, with 4 bases between them. Germline CDR1 is LNHNV and CDR2 is YYDKDF (reference sequence). This CDR3 region has 13 residues. The CDR3 nucleotides are TGTGCCACCAGCAGAGTTGGGAACACTGAAGCTTTCTTT. As protein: CATSRVGNTEAFF.

This chain joins TRBV18 and TRBJ1-5; the D gene is possibly TRBD1 (6 bases). Between the trimmed V and J ends, which lost 4 bases and 3 bases, there was a span of 16 bases. The CDR3 runs to 16 residues. Per the germline V gene, CDR1 is KGHSH and CDR2 is LQKENI. The DNA of the CDR3 is TGTGCCAGCTCACTCCGGACGGGGGCTATCAATCAGCCCCAGCATTTT. It specifies CASSLRTGAINQPQHF.

V and J are TRBV9 and TRBJ2-5; D unclear. Germline V gives CDR1 SGDLS, CDR2 YYNGEE. With 4 bases removed from V and 13 bases from J, the gap between germline ends came to 23 bases. The CDR3 has 14 amino acids. CDR3: CASSPRNSPLPPYF. DNA for the CDR3: TGTGCCAGCAGCCCCCGTAATAGCCCTCTCCCTCCGTACTTC.

The rearrangement links TRBV5-5 to TRBJ2-3, with TRBD2 matching 12 bases. This CDR3 comprises 16 residues. Germline trimming cut 5 bases from V and 4 bases from J; bases unmatched to any gene: 8. Germline CDR1 and CDR2: SGHKS and YYEKEE (reference sequence). CDR3 residues: CASRTPSGGASDTQYF. The CDR3 DNA follows: TGTGCCAGCAGGACGCCTAGCGGGGGGGCGTCAGATACGCAGTATTTT.

The rearrangement links TRBV7-2 to TRBJ1-2, with a weak D call TRBD1 (6 bases). The CDR3 contains 16 residues. V was shortened by 3 bases and J by 0 bases, with 14 bases between the two germline ends. Germline assignment: CDR1 SGHTA and CDR2 FQGNSA. The chain's CDR3 is CASSLIRGGSNYGYTF. DNA of the CDR3: TGTGCCAGCAGCTTGATCAGGGGTGGTTCTAACTATGGCTACACCTTC.

The DNA of the CDR3 is TGTGCCAGCAGCTTGGCAGGGGGCGCCTACGAGCAGTACTTC. Translating it yields CASSLAGGAYEQYF. This rearrangement joins TRBV7-2 to TRBJ2-7; 8 bases line up with TRBD1. V lost 3 bases, J lost 2 bases, and 3 bases stayed unmatched. Looked up from germline, CDR1 is SGHTA and CDR2 is FQGNSA. The CDR3 consists of 14 residues.

The chain links TRBV6-5 to TRBJ2-2; D is unclear. This CDR3 contains 16 residues. Per the germline V gene, CDR1 is MNHEY and CDR2 is SVGAGI. Trimming pared 0 bases from V and 6 bases from J, leaving 14 bases between. CDR3 region: CASSYSNGPLAGELFF. Here the CDR3 DNA reads TGTGCCAGCAGTTACTCGAACGGACCTCTGGCCGGGGAGCTGTTTTTT.

The V call is TRBV29-1, the J call TRBJ1-2; no firm D call. The CDR3 is 13 amino acids. Germline V gene lookup returns CDR1 SQVTM and CDR2 ANQGSEA. The ends were cut back, 0 bases at V and 5 bases at J, with 10 bases in the middle. The CDR3 DNA sequence: TGCAGCGTTGAAGATCTTACGGGGTATGGCTACACCTTC. This codes for CSVEDLTGYGYTF.

The chain employs TRBV19 and TRBJ1-3; 7 bases line up with TRBD1. The junction had 7 bases not matched to a gene; V was cut back by 9 bases and J by 2 bases. CDR1 LNHDA and CDR2 SQIVND come from the germline V gene (reference sequence). The CDR3 spans 14 residues. CDR3 sequence (DNA): TGTGCCAGCCGACAGGGAAGCACTGGAAACACCATATATTTT. This codes for CASRQGSTGNTIYF.

The chain is built from TRBV19 and TRBJ2-3, with D perhaps matching TRBD2 (6 bases). V lost 10 bases to trimming and J lost 5 bases, with 19 bases between them. Germline V gene sequence: CDR1 LNHDA, CDR2 SQIVND (reference sequence). CDR3 size: 14 residues. CDR3 in amino acids: CATGRGGDLDTQYF. The CDR3 DNA sequence: TGTGCCACCGGTCGGGGTGGGGACTTAGATACGCAGTATTTT. Full variable domain (remainder filled in from reference TRBV19 and TRBJ2-3): DGGITQSPKYLFRKEGQNVTLSCEQNLNHDAMYWYRQDPGQGLRLIYYSQIVNDFQKGDIAEGYSVSREKKESFPLTVTSAQKNPTAFYLCATGRGGDLDTQYFGPGTRLTVL.

The chain links TRBV7-6 to TRBJ2-2; D perhaps matches TRBD2 (5 bases). With 5 bases removed from V and 2 bases from J, the gap between germline ends came to 15 bases. This CDR3 has 16 residues. Germline CDR1 is SGHVS and CDR2 is FNYEAQ. The CDR3 DNA reads TGTGCCAGCAGCCCTACGAGAGGGATAAACACCGGGGAGCTGTTTTTT. Its translation is CASSPTRGINTGELFF.

The V and J genes are TRBV9 and TRBJ1-5; no reliable D call. With 2 bases removed from V and 0 bases from J, the gap between germline ends came to 9 bases. CDR1 SGDLS and CDR2 YYNGEE come from the germline V gene. This CDR3 spans 15 amino acids. The CDR3 DNA reads TGTGCCAGCAGCGTTGGAGGGATTAGCAATCAGCCCCAGCATTTT. Amino acids: CASSVGGISNQPQHF.

The chain recombines TRBV18 with TRBJ2-3; 8 positions agree with TRBD1. Germline V gene lookup returns CDR1 KGHSH and CDR2 LQKENI. This CDR3 comprises 15 residues. Trimming removed 4 bases from V and 3 bases from J; junction bases left unmatched: 6. The DNA for the CDR3 is TGTGCCAGCTCACAACAGGGGGTCGGGACAGATACGCAGTATTTT. Translated, it gives CASSQQGVGTDTQYF.

This clone appeared a single time. The chain employs TRBV18 and TRBJ2-1, with a possible D match to TRBD2 (6 bases). Trimming left V 1 base short and J 3 bases short, with 13 bases between. CDR1 is KGHSH, CDR2 LQKENI, per germline. The CDR3 spans 16 residues. This CDR3 reads CASSPLGVAVYNEQFF. The CDR3 nucleotides read TGTGCCAGCTCACCACTTGGTGTAGCGGTCTACAATGAGCAGTTCTTC.